The text below deals with one T cell receptor (beta chain). This clone was picked up one time. Its target antigen remains unknown. One end of the junction is discordant with germline, which a read error may explain. The sample's time point label is to be understood as: around 25 months on ibrutinib. For TCR beta library preparation, around 2 micrograms of genomic DNA were isolated from cryopreserved PBMCs. Longitudinal blood samples from CLL patients on ibrutinib monotherapy were analyzed using high-throughput TCR beta sequencing. Patients were enrolled in a phase 2 open-label single-center ibrutinib monotherapy trial. This sample stems from a study of cytotoxic CD8 clonotypes in ibrutinib-treated CLL (dated by TCRdb to the early 2020s). Context from the whole study: The cohort had about a dozen relapsed/refractory and roughly 15 treatment-naive patients; roughly 18 were IGHV unmutated. Responses were partial in 25 or so patients and complete in 2; after median approximately 69 months follow-up, some 15 stayed in remission and some twelve progressed. Response samples were obtained after a median of approximately 12 months of treatment, with a range of about 6 to 40 months. On average, each sample yielded around 250,000 productive templates and under 95,000 productive rearrangements. Of the approximately 90 participants in the trial, about two dozen had longitudinal samples available. Cryopreserved peripheral blood mononuclear cells were obtained before treatment, at response, and at either sustained remission or disease progression. Every sample from remission and from progressive disease was obtained while the patients were still on ibrutinib.

The CDR3 runs 15 residues from the cysteine to the phenylalanine. The retained sequence is limited to the CDR3, 45 bases, with the frame set at the first base. CDR1 and CDR2 are read off the germline V gene as SGHRS and YFSETQ. The goal of deep resolution MiSeq sequencing was a depth between 1 in 1 million and 1 in 200,000 T cells, and coverage averaged 10x per clonotype. The immunoSEQ hsTCRB Kit was used to generate TCR beta libraries. The source study handled its data this way. ImmunoSEQ Data Assistant and ImmunoSEQ Analyzer were used for data analysis, and V, D and J genes were assigned according to IMGT definitions. Clonality, which ranges from 0 to 1, was calculated as one minus the normalized Shannon entropy of productive rearrangement frequencies. Public clonotype analysis was restricted to overrepresented clonotypes comprising at least 0.05% of each patient's repertoire. Roughly 13 repertoires from age-matched healthy donors, obtained from immuneACCESS, served as clonality controls. The table comes from immuneACCESS by way of TCRdb, which keeps in-frame sequences with V and J called. Part of the clones is missing from these tables; in studies checked, under half for an unresolved V gene and the rest for unknown reasons. V and J calls and clone size come straight from that table; D and trimming were deduced from the DNA. This sample gives about 140,000 clones in total; about 75% of them show up just once. The top ten hold 5% to 5.5% of the sample.

The study at large found these results: Public clonotypes were rare and either shrank or stayed stable during treatment, and the rise in clonality at ibrutinib response reflected expansion of private clonotypes. Sampling times were not matched between patients in sustained remission and patients whose disease was progressing, and lymph node repertoires were not examined. Baseline clonality exceeded that of age-matched healthy donors and correlated strongly with circulating CD8+ T-cell counts. At ibrutinib response clonality went up, during sustained remission it held steady, and at progression it dropped back toward baseline.

The chain is assembled from TRBV5-1 and TRBJ2-1, with 11 central nucleotides matching TRBD2. This clonotype originated in a human donor with chronic lymphocytic leukemia. Sequenced material: PBMCs, taken after 24 months of ibrutinib treatment. The CDR3 region has the sequence CASSPALAGGDEQFF. The DNA reads TGTGCCAGCAGCCCGGCCCTAGCGGGAGGCGATGAGCAGTTCTTC.